The 8 T cell receptor beta chains given below trace back to one sample, sequenced in a study of CD8 T cells in Susac syndrome. Random hexamers were used to reverse transcribe an amount of about 0.5 to 1 ug RNA. One entry per CDR3 protein results from TCRdb running MiXCR on the immunoSEQ multiplex PCR reads. The sample shows some 200,000 distinct CDR3 sequences, 95% of them seen only once. Sequencing was performed on CD8+ T cells from PBMCs. The receptors were gathered from a human donor with Susac syndrome.

CDR3 bases: TGTGCCAGCAGCTTGACTCAGGGGAGCGAGCAGTACTTC. As protein: CASSLTQGSEQYF. V and J are TRBV11-2 and TRBJ2-7; a weak D match, TRBD1 (6 bases). The germline CDR1 and CDR2 sequences are SGHAT and FQNNGV. The V gene lost 3 bases and the J gene lost 6 bases, with 12 bases spanning the gap. The CDR3 is made up of 13 amino acids. Filled out from reference TRBV11-2 and TRBJ2-7, the complete variable domain reads EAGVAQSPRYKIIEKRQSVAFWCNPISGHATLYWYQQILGQGPKLLIQFQNNGVVDDSQLPKDRFSAERLKGVDSTLKIQPAKLEDSAVYLCASSLTQGSEQYFGPGTRLTVT.

The CDR3 nucleotides read TGTGCCAGCACCCAGACACCTTCCGACTGGGAGACCCAGTACTTC. Translated, it gives CASTQTPSDWETQYF. The chain recombines TRBV28 with TRBJ2-5; D not resolved. V was pared by 7 bases and J by 5 bases, with 20 bases between. CDR1 MDHEN and CDR2 SYDVKM come from the germline V gene. This CDR3 comprises 15 residues.

The chain combines TRBV12-3 or TRBV12-4 with TRBJ2-3, with D perhaps matching TRBD2 (7 bases). CDR3 size: 13 residues. CDR3 amino acids: CASGRGGSDTQYF. In DNA, the CDR3 is TGTGCGAGCGGAAGGGGGGGCTCAGATACGCAGTATTTT.

This rearrangement joins TRBV28 to TRBJ2-4, with D perhaps assigned TRBD1 or TRBD2 (5 bases each). The ends were cut back, 3 bases at V and 3 bases at J, with 18 bases in the middle. Germline V gives CDR1 MDHEN, CDR2 SYDVKM. This CDR3 has 17 amino acids. The chain's CDR3 is CASSLGESREDKNIQYF. The CDR3 DNA follows: TGTGCCAGCAGTTTGGGGGAATCCAGGGAAGACAAAAACATTCAGTACTTC.

V is TRBV27 and J is TRBJ2-7; TRBD2 is a possible D gene (6 bases). V dropped 1 base and J dropped 5 bases, with 21 bases sitting between them. The germline V gene encodes CDR1 MNHEY and CDR2 SMNVEV (reference sequence). The CDR3 is made up of 17 amino acids. CDR3 sequence (DNA): TGTGCCAGCAGTTTATTTGCCCCTAGCGCCAGGAACCACGAGCAGTACTTC. It translates to CASSLFAPSARNHEQYF.

Only one count was recorded for this clonotype. This chain uses TRBV28 with TRBJ2-7; 8 nucleotides agree with TRBD1. The CDR3 loop spans 13 amino acids. The ends lost 4 bases at V and 5 bases at J; junction bases unmatched: 4. Germline assignment: CDR1 MDHEN and CDR2 SYDVKM. DNA for the CDR3: TGTGCCAGCAGTTCGGACAGGGCGGACGAGCAGTACTTC. Protein product: CASSSDRADEQYF.

CDR3 coding DNA: TGTGCCAGCAGCCAAGAGCGAAAAGGGGGCTACACCTTC. This gives the protein CASSQERKGGYTF. The V call is TRBV14, the J call TRBJ1-2; no definite D call. Germline V lookup: CDR1 SGHDN, CDR2 FVKESK. The CDR3 runs to 13 residues. V was clipped by 0 bases and J by 8 bases, with 10 bases between them.

The rearrangement joins TRBV12-3 or TRBV12-4 to TRBJ1-1, with D unresolved. The CDR3 is 11 residues long. The germline V and J ends were trimmed by 3 bases and 5 bases, with 4 bases remaining between them. The CDR3 nucleotides are TGTGCCAGCAGTTTCGGGACTGAAGCTTTCTTT. This gives the protein CASSFGTEAFF.